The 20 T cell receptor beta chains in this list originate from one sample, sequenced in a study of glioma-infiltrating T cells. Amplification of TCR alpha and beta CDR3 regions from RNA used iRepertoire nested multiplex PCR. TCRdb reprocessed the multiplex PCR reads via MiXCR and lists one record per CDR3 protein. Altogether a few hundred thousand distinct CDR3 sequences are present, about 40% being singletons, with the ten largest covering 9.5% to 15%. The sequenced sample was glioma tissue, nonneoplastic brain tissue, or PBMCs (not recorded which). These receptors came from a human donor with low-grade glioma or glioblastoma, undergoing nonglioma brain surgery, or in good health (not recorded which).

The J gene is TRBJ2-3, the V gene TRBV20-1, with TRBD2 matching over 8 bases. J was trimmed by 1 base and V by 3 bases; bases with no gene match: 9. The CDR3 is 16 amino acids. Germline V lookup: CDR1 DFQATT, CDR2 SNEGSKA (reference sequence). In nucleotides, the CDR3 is TGCAGTGCTAGCGGGAGGGCCAGATCGGGCACAGATACGCAGTATTTT. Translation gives CSASGRARSGTDTQYF.

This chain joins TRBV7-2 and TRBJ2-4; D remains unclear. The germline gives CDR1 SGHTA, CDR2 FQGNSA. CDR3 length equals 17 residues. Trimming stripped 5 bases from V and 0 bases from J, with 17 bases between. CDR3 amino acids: CASSLYSVRLAKNIQYF. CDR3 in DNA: TGTGCCAGCAGCCTGTACAGCGTGAGACTAGCCAAAAACATTCAGTACTTC.

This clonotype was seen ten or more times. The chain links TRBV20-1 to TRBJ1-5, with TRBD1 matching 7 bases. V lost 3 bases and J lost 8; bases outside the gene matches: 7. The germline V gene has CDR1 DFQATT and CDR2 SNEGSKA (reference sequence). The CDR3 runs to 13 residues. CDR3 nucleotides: TGCAGTGCTAGTCGTGACAGGGTCGAGCCCCAGCATTTT. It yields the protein CSASRDRVEPQHF.

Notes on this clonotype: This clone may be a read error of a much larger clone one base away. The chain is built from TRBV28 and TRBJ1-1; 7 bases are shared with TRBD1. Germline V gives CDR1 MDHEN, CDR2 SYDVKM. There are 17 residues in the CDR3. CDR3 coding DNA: TGTGCCAGCAGAGTTTTAGGGATCGGACAGGTGAACAATGAAGCTTTCTTT. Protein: CASRVLGIGQVNNEAFF.

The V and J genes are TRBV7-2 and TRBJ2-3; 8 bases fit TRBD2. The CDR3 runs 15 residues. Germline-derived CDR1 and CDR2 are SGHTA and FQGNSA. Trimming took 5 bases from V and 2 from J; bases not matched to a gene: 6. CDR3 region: CASSRGGVLTDTQYF. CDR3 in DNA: TGTGCCAGCAGCCGGGGGGGGGTCCTCACAGATACGCAGTATTTT.

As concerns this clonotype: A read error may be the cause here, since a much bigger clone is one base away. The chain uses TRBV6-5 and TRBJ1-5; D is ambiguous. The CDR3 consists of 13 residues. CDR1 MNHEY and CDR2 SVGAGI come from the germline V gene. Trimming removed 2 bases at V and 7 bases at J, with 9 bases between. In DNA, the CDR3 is TGTGCCAGCAGTTACGGATTGAGGCAGCCCCAGCATTTT. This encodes CASSYGLRQPQHF.

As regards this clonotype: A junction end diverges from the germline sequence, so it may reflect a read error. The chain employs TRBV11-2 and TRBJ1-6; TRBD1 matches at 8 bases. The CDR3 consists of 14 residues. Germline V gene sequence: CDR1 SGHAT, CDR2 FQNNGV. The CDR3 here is CASMAGQGLSTLHF. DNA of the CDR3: TGTGCCAGCATGGCTGGACAGGGACTTTCAACCCTCCACTTT.

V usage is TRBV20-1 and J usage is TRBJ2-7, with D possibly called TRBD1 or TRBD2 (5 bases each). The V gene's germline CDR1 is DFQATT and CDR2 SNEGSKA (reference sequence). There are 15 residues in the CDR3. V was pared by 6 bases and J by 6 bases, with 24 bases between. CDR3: CSAPTPRDVPCEQYF. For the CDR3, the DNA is TGCAGTGCCCCTACTCCCAGGGACGTCCCTTGCGAGCAGTACTTC.

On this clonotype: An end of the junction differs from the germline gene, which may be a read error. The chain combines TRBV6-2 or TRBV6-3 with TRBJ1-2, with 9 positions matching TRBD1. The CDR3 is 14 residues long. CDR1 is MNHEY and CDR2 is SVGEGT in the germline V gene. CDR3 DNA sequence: TGTGCCAGCAGCCTCGGGACAGGGATCTATTGCTACACCTTC. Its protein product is CASSLGTGIYCYTF.

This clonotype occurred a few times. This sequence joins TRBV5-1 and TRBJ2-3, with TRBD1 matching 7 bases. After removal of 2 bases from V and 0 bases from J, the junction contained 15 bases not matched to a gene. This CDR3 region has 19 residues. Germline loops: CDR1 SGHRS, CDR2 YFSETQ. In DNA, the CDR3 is TGCGCCAGCAGCTTCCCCAACAGGGGCCCACCGATTAGCACAGATACGCAGTATTTT. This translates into CASSFPNRGPPISTDTQYF. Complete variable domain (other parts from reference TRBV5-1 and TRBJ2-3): KAGVTQTPRYLIKTRGQQVTLSCSPISGHRSVSWYQQTPGQGLQFLFEYFSETQRNKGNFPGRFSGRQFSNSRSEMNVSTLELGDSALYLCASSFPNRGPPISTDTQYFGPGTRLTVL.

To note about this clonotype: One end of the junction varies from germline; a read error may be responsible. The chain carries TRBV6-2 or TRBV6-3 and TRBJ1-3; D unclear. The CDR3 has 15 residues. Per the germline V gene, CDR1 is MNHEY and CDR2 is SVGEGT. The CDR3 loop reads CASRYSTGTGNTIYF. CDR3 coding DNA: TGTGCCAGCCGTTACTCGACCGGGACTGGAAACACCATATATTTT.

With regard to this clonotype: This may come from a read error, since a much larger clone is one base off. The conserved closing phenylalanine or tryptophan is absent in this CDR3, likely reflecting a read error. The CDR3 DNA is TGTGCCAGCAGCCCCGGGACTCAATACGAGCAGTACTCC. This encodes CASSPGTQYEQYS. The gene calls are TRBV28 and TRBJ2-7; TRBD2 is a possible D gene (6 bases). Germline-derived CDR1 and CDR2 are MDHEN and SYDVKM. The V and J ends lost 6 bases and 4 bases respectively, with 13 bases between them. This CDR3 spans 13 amino acids.

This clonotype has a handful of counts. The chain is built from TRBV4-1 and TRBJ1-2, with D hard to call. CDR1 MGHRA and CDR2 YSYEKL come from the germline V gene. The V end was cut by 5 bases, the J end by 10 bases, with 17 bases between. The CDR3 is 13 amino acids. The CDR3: CASSSRNGGSYTF. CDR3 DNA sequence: TGCGCCAGCAGCAGCCGCAACGGAGGATCCTACACCTTC.

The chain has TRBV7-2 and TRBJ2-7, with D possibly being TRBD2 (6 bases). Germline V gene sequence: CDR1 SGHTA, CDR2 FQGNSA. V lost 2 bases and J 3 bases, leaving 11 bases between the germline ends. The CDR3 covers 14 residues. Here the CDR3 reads CASSLIVGGYEQYF. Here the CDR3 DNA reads TGTGCCAGCAGCTTAATTGTGGGAGGCTACGAGCAGTACTTC.

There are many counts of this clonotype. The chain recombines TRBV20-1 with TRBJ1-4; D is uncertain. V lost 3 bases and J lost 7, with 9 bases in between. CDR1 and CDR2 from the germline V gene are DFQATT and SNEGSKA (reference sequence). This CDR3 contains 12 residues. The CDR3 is CSASGGSEKLFF. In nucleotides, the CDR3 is TGCAGTGCTAGTGGTGGGAGTGAAAAACTGTTTTTT.

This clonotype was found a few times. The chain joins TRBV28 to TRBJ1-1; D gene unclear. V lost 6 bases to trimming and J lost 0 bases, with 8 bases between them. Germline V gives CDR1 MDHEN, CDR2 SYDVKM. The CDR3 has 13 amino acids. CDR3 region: CASSNVMNTEAFF. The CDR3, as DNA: TGTGCCAGCAGCAATGTCATGAACACTGAAGCTTTCTTT.

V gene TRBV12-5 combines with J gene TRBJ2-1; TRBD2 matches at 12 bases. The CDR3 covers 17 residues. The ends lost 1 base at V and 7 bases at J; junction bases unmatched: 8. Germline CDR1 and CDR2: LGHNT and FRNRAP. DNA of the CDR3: TGTGCTAGTGGTTTGGGGCTAGCGGGAGGGCTAGGGAATGAGCAGTTCTTC. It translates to CASGLGLAGGLGNEQFF.

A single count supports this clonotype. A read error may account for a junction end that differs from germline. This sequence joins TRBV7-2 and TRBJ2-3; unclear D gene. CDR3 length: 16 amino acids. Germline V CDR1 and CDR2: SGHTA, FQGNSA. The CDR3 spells CASSSPERASADKQYF. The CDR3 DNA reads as TGTGCCAGCAGCTCTCCCGAGAGAGCCAGCGCAGATAAGCAGTATTTT.

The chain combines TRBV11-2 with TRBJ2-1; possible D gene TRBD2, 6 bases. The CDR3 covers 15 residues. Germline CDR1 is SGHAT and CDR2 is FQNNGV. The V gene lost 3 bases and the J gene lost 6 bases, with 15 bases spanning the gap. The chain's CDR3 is CASSLHGDFPNEQFF. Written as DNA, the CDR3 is TGTGCCAGCAGCTTGCACGGGGACTTCCCCAATGAGCAGTTCTTC.

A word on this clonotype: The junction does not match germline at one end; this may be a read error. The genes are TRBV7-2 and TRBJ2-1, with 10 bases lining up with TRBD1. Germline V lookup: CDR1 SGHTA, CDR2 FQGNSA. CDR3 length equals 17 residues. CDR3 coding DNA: TGCGCCAGCAGCTTAGGTTCGGGACAGGGGAGGGGCAATGAGCAGTTCTTC. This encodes CASSLGSGQGRGNEQFF.